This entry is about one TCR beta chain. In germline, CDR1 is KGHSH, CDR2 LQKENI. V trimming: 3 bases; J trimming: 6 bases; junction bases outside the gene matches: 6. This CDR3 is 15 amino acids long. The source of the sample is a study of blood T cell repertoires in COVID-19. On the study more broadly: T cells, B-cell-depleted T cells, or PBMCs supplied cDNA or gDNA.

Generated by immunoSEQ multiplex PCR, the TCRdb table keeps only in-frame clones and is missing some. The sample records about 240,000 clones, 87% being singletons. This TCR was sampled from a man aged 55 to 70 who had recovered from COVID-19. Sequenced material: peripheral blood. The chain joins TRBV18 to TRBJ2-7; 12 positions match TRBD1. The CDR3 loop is CASSPPGTGGAEQYF. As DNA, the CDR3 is TGTGCCAGCTCACCCCCAGGGACAGGGGGCGCCGAGCAGTACTTC.